This passage covers 14 T cell receptor beta chains from one sample sequenced in a study of Ad26.COV2.S vaccination and SARS-CoV-2 variants. Documented treatment: about 20 received Ad26.COV2.S at low or high dose, single or two shots; five or six received placebo; per-sample allocation not given. After the first vaccine or placebo injection, samples were drawn on day 63. Method: immunoSEQ multiplex PCR; TCRdb's copy keeps in-frame clones and lacks some. Among just under 250,000 clones, approximately 90% were seen once, and the ten largest hold about 10%. This specimen consisted of peripheral blood, obtained in a trial of Ad26.COV2.S vaccine versus placebo. The source is a person aged 18-60 years who received the Ad26.COV2.S COVID-19 vaccine or a placebo.

The genes are TRBV5-6 and TRBJ2-7, with D unresolved. The germline V gene encodes CDR1 SGHDT and CDR2 YYEEEE. This CDR3 comprises 12 residues. Deletions cut 3 bases from V and 2 bases from J, with 6 bases between. The CDR3 region has the DNA TGTGCCAGCAGCTCCCAAACCTACGAGCAGTACTTC. This gives the protein CASSSQTYEQYF. Full variable domain (remainder filled in from reference TRBV5-6 and TRBJ2-7): DAGVTQSPTHLIKTRGQQVTLRCSPKSGHDTVSWYQQALGQGPQFIFQYYEEEERQRGNFPDRFSGHQFPNYSSELNVNALLLGDSALYLCASSSQTYEQYFGPGTRLTVT.

The chain links TRBV15 to TRBJ2-1, with 8 positions matching TRBD2. The CDR3 loop spans 18 amino acids. CDR1 and CDR2 from the germline V gene are LNHNV and YYDKDF (reference sequence). The trim removed 2 bases at V and 0 bases at J, leaving 9 bases unmatched. CDR3 nucleotide sequence: TGTGCCACCAGCAGATCCTACCCCGGGACTAGCTCCTACAATGAGCAGTTCTTC. This sequence encodes CATSRSYPGTSSYNEQFF.

The chain employs TRBV5-4 and TRBJ2-1; perhaps TRBD2 as D (6 bases). With 4 bases removed from V and 9 bases from J, the gap between germline ends came to 17 bases. This CDR3 contains 14 residues. Germline lookup yields CDR1 SGHNT and CDR2 YYREEE (reference sequence). CDR3 nucleotide sequence: TGTGCCAGCAGCCCGAGCGGGCCCGACACTGAGCAGTTCTTC. Translated: CASSPSGPDTEQFF.

The V gene is TRBV19, the J gene TRBJ1-2; no clear D gene. Looked up from germline, CDR1 is LNHDA and CDR2 is SQIVND (reference sequence). This CDR3 has 13 residues. V was clipped by 6 bases and J by 0 bases, with 8 bases between them. CDR3 in DNA: TGTGCCAGTAGGTTGGGATCTAACTATGGCTACACCTTC. Translated: CASRLGSNYGYTF. Full variable domain (missing parts from reference TRBV19 and TRBJ1-2): DGGITQSPKYLFRKEGQNVTLSCEQNLNHDAMYWYRQDPGQGLRLIYYSQIVNDFQKGDIAEGYSVSREKKESFPLTVTSAQKNPTAFYLCASRLGSNYGYTFGSGTRLTVV.

This chain connects TRBV27 to TRBJ2-7; 9 bases are shared with TRBD2. The V gene's germline CDR1 is MNHEY and CDR2 SMNVEV (reference sequence). V dropped 0 bases and J dropped 2; count of bases not matched to a gene: 2. The CDR3 extends over 15 amino acids. The CDR3 region is CASSLSRTSAYEQYF. The CDR3 region has the DNA TGTGCCAGCAGTTTATCCCGGACTAGCGCCTACGAGCAGTACTTC.

The chain couples TRBV6-1 to TRBJ2-7; D gene ambiguous. CDR1 is MNHNS and CDR2 is SASEGT in the germline V gene. The CDR3 is 11 amino acids. V dropped 2 bases and J dropped 3 bases, with 2 bases sitting between them. CDR3 protein: CASSEIYEQYF. The CDR3 coding sequence is TGTGCCAGCAGTGAAATCTACGAGCAGTACTTC.

The chain recombines TRBV6-5 with TRBJ1-5, with D unclear. V lost 6 bases and J 5 bases, leaving 14 bases between the germline ends. Germline V gene data show CDR1 as MNHEY and CDR2 as SVGAGI. The CDR3 consists of 14 residues. In nucleotides, the CDR3 is TGTGCCAGCAGCCCCAATTCGTGGGATCAGCCCCAGCATTTT. Translation: CASSPNSWDQPQHF.

V is TRBV6-5 and J is TRBJ2-2; D remains unclear. This CDR3 has 11 amino acids. V shed 7 bases and J shed 8 bases, with 8 bases lying between them. The germline V gene encodes CDR1 MNHEY and CDR2 SVGAGI. The DNA for the CDR3 is TGTGCCAGCACCCACGGAGGGGAGCTGTTTTTT. Translation: CASTHGGELFF.

This clone is a singleton in its sample. The rearrangement uses TRBV9 and TRBJ2-7; 8 bases are a match to TRBD2. CDR1 SGDLS and CDR2 YYNGEE come from the germline V gene. J was trimmed by 7 bases and V by 0 bases; bases with no gene match: 9. CDR3 length equals 15 residues. Here the CDR3 reads CASSVDPTSVEEQYF. The CDR3 DNA sequence: TGTGCCAGCAGCGTAGACCCGACTAGCGTTGAAGAGCAGTACTTC.

This chain connects TRBV30 to TRBJ2-5, with 7 bases that match TRBD1. The germline V gene has CDR1 GTSNPN and CDR2 SVGIG (reference sequence). The CDR3 totals 12 residues. V was clipped by 6 bases and J by 2 bases; unmatched bases: 3. CDR3 in DNA: TGTGCCTGCCGCAGGGGGCAAGAGACCCAGTACTTC. Protein sequence: CACRRGQETQYF.

The rearrangement uses TRBV3-1 (or the pseudogene TRBV3-2) and TRBJ2-1; D is perhaps TRBD1 (5 bases). This CDR3 spans 13 amino acids. The V and J ends lost 3 bases and 6 bases respectively, with 9 bases between them. The germline V gene has CDR1 LGHDT and CDR2 YNNKEL (reference sequence). The CDR3 sequence is CASSQRQSNEQFF. The CDR3 DNA reads as TGTGCCAGCAGCCAGAGACAGAGCAATGAGCAGTTCTTC.

J is TRBJ2-7 and V is TRBV7-2, with 8 bases that match TRBD2. The trim removed 5 bases at V and 5 bases at J, leaving 5 bases unmatched. CDR3 size: 13 residues. Germline V gene sequence: CDR1 SGHTA, CDR2 FQGNSA. CDR3 region: CASSRTSFHEQYF. CDR3 bases: TGTGCCAGCAGCCGGACTAGCTTCCACGAGCAGTACTTC.

This clone has only a few counts. DNA of the CDR3: TGTGCCAGCAGTCCCCTGGACAGGGGGCGAAAAAACTATGGCTACACCTTC. Residues: CASSPLDRGRKNYGYTF. This chain uses TRBV27 with TRBJ1-2, with TRBD1 matching over 11 bases. The trim removed 5 bases at V and 2 bases at J, leaving 10 bases unmatched. The V gene's germline CDR1 is MNHEY and CDR2 SMNVEV (reference sequence). There are 17 residues in the CDR3.

The chain couples TRBV5-1 to TRBJ1-6; 8 nucleotides agree with TRBD1. Trimming cost V 4 bases and J 8 bases; bases outside gene matches: 11. This CDR3 is 16 amino acids long. The germline gives CDR1 SGHRS, CDR2 YFSETQ. As DNA, the CDR3 is TGCGCCAGCAGCCCTTTCGGACAGGGATTTTATTCACCCCTCCACTTT. Its protein is CASSPFGQGFYSPLHF.